The entry that follows covers one T cell receptor beta chain sequence. This sample is drawn from a study of blood T cell repertoires in COVID-19. Across the study: Spain, Italy and the United States supplied samples that represented acute and convalescent COVID-19.

Per the original data handling: Amplification with reference gene primers provided the estimates of nucleated cell counts. Clones were sequenced by immunoSEQ multiplex PCR, and TCRdb holds only the in-frame ones, with some missing. V and J calls and clone size come straight from that table; D and trimming were deduced from the DNA. Of 150,000 to 200,000 clones in the sample, approximately 80% were seen once. Source material: PBMCs or T cells enriched from blood (not recorded which). The origin of this receptor is a man aged 45-65 years who had recovered from COVID-19.

CDR3 bases: TGTGCCAGCAGACTAACACGGGGGAAGGGATCTGAAGCTTTCTTT. Encoded protein: CASRLTRGKGSEAFF. The chain joins TRBV14 to TRBJ1-1; D possibly corresponds to TRBD1 (5 bases). The V gene's germline CDR1 is SGHDN and CDR2 FVKESK. The CDR3 extends over 15 amino acids. V was cut by 6 bases and J by 6 bases, with 20 bases left in between.